A selection of T cell receptor beta chains follows, all from one sample in a study of PD-1 blockade in classical Hodgkin lymphoma. TCRdb keeps only in-frame clones here, not all; method: immunoSEQ multiplex PCR. Of 65,000 to 95,000 clones listed, roughly 89% are singletons. The sequences come from peripheral blood mononuclear cells (PBMCs), collected at baseline. These receptors were taken from a human donor with classical Hodgkin lymphoma. Each CDR3 is given with its conserved first and last residue. D genes are given only for firm matches.

cdr3_aa: CASGDTGNTIYF; d_call: NA; v_call: TRBV28
cdr3_aa: CTSSQDEVEGEQFF; d_call: NA; v_call: TRBV1
cdr3_aa: CASRGLAVSYNEQFF; d_call: TRBD2; v_call: TRBV19
cdr3_aa: CASSYEIQTYEQYF; d_call: NA; v_call: TRBV4-1
cdr3_aa: CASSSTGSYGYTF; d_call: NA; v_call: TRBV5-6
cdr3_aa: CAWSQGAGSYEQYF; d_call: TRBD1; v_call: TRBV30
cdr3_aa: CASSLGGGSVDYGYTF; d_call: NA; v_call: TRBV5-4
cdr3_aa: CASSLDNYGYTF; d_call: NA; v_call: TRBV5-1
cdr3_aa: CASRVSLSGELFF; d_call: NA; v_call: TRBV10-1
cdr3_aa: CASSVSNTEAFF; d_call: NA; v_call: TRBV19
cdr3_aa: CASSLRGASGANVLTF; d_call: NA; v_call: TRBV5-6
cdr3_aa: CASTAGRNTIYF; d_call: NA; v_call: TRBV19
cdr3_aa: CSVVPAGRYDYEQYF; d_call: NA; v_call: TRBV29-1
cdr3_aa: CAWSAWDRGGELFF; d_call: TRBD1; v_call: TRBV30
cdr3_aa: CASSRTSGVDEQFF; d_call: TRBD2; v_call: TRBV6-1
cdr3_aa: CASSWGTRTNYEQYF; d_call: NA; v_call: TRBV5-6
cdr3_aa: CASSPAGTAQWDTEAFF; d_call: NA; v_call: TRBV18
cdr3_aa: CASSSSGRATYEQYF; d_call: TRBD2; v_call: TRBV7-9
cdr3_aa: CASSPGAGFYEQYF; d_call: NA; v_call: TRBV5-1
cdr3_aa: CASSYHLGLGGNEQFF; d_call: NA; v_call: TRBV6-5
cdr3_aa: CASTGTPGPREKLFF; d_call: NA; v_call: TRBV25-1
cdr3_aa: CASSVEQRSYEQYF; d_call: NA; v_call: TRBV2
cdr3_aa: CASSQNRDSGNQPQHF; d_call: TRBD1; v_call: TRBV4-1
cdr3_aa: CASSKGDPSYEQYF; d_call: NA; v_call: TRBV5-1
cdr3_aa: CASSSGGPTNEQFF; d_call: NA; v_call: TRBV27
cdr3_aa: CASGARQLAGGDTQYF; d_call: TRBD2; v_call: TRBV6-1
cdr3_aa: CASSLGIKSNQPQHF; d_call: NA; v_call: TRBV13
cdr3_aa: CSAGRMGETQYF; d_call: NA; v_call: TRBV29-1
cdr3_aa: CAWSTGTSAWKTQYF; d_call: TRBD2; v_call: TRBV30
cdr3_aa: CASSLGRNANTGELFF; d_call: NA; v_call: TRBV5-1
cdr3_aa: CASSTLGGWGNQPQHF; d_call: NA; v_call: TRBV27
cdr3_aa: CASSPRGLNQPQHF; d_call: NA; v_call: TRBV5-6
cdr3_aa: CAWSVPSGRSDTQYF; d_call: TRBD2; v_call: TRBV30
cdr3_aa: CASSPIQRGTYEQYF; d_call: TRBD2; v_call: TRBV4-2
cdr3_aa: CASSDTGRKVSSGNTIYF; d_call: NA; v_call: TRBV25-1
cdr3_aa: CASSGQSNTEAFF; d_call: NA; v_call: TRBV2
cdr3_aa: CAISPRQGPNNEQFF; d_call: TRBD1; v_call: TRBV10-3
cdr3_aa: CASSGDRVTLKTQYF; d_call: TRBD1; v_call: TRBV2
cdr3_aa: CASSLGLAGPQQEQFF; d_call: TRBD2; v_call: TRBV5-1
cdr3_aa: CASSPETDYGYTF; d_call: NA; v_call: TRBV5-1